One sample yielded the 14 T cell receptor beta chains listed below, sequenced in a study of cytomegalovirus exposure and HLA in healthy donors. PCR employed 60 Vbeta and 13 Jbeta primers. Here immunoSEQ multiplex PCR was the method, and the copy in TCRdb shows in-frame clones only, minus some. The top ten hold around 1.6% of the sample, which has roughly 130,000 clones, roughly 63% seen once. Sequencing input: PBMCs. These receptors all come from a man aged 25 to 45 in good health and CMV-seropositive.

This clone has only a few counts. This chain connects TRBV6-5 to TRBJ2-3; 7 nucleotides match TRBD1. Germline V gene sequence: CDR1 MNHEY, CDR2 SVGAGI. This CDR3 spans 15 amino acids. V shed 10 bases and J 5 bases; nucleotides not matched to a gene: 15. The DNA of the CDR3 is TGTGCCACACTCTCAGGGGGATTCGCGGAAGATACGCAGTATTTT. Residues: CATLSGGFAEDTQYF.

This chain joins TRBV28 and TRBJ1-5; D call uncertain. The CDR3 covers 13 residues. CDR1 is MDHEN, CDR2 SYDVKM, per germline. The ends were cut back, 3 bases at V and 8 bases at J, with 11 bases in the middle. The CDR3 sequence is CASSLVTVEPQHF. The CDR3 region has the DNA TGTGCCAGCAGTTTGGTCACGGTTGAGCCCCAGCATTTT.

The rearrangement links TRBV2 to TRBJ2-1; TRBD1 is a possible D gene (6 bases). Germline values: CDR1 SNHLY, CDR2 FYNNEI. The germline V and J ends were trimmed by 6 bases and 15 bases, with 15 bases remaining between them. The CDR3 loop spans 11 amino acids. CDR3: CASSRTAHMFF. In DNA form, the CDR3 reads TGTGCCAGCAGCCGGACAGCCCACATGTTCTTC. Variable domain in full (rest from reference TRBV2 and TRBJ2-1): EPEVTQTPSHQVTQMGQEVILRCVPISNHLYFYWYRQILGQKVEFLVSFYNNEISEKSEIFDDQFSVERPDGSNFTLKIRSTKLEDSAMYFCASSRTAHMFFGPGTRLTVL.

There are a few counts of this clone. This chain uses TRBV5-1 with TRBJ1-1; D remains ambiguous. The germline gives CDR1 SGHRS, CDR2 YFSETQ. CDR3 size: 13 residues. V lost 3 bases and J 4 bases, leaving 10 bases between the germline ends. Here the CDR3 DNA reads TGCGCCAGCAGCTGGAGGGAGGGCACTGAAGCTTTCTTT. The encoded protein is CASSWREGTEAFF.

This clone was seen a handful of times. The chain combines TRBV19 with TRBJ2-3; 7 nucleotides align to TRBD1. This CDR3 region has 15 residues. V was clipped by 4 bases and J by 1 base; unmatched bases: 5. Germline V lookup: CDR1 LNHDA, CDR2 SQIVND (reference sequence). CDR3 in DNA: TGTGCCAGTAGTAGGACAGGAACCGGCACAGATACGCAGTATTTT. Translated: CASSRTGTGTDTQYF.

The chain employs TRBV7-2 and TRBJ1-4; D is unclear. V was clipped by 5 bases and J by 3 bases, with 16 bases between them. Germline CDR1 is SGHTA and CDR2 is FQGNSA. This CDR3 comprises 16 residues. DNA of the CDR3: TGTGCCAGCAGCCGACTCCCACTCGGGGCTAATGAAAAACTGTTTTTT. This codes for CASSRLPLGANEKLFF.

This rearrangement joins TRBV2 to TRBJ1-6; 8 nucleotides line up with TRBD1. Germline loops: CDR1 SNHLY, CDR2 FYNNEI. The CDR3 runs 13 residues. V shed 5 bases, J shed 9 bases, and the junction held 3 bases outside the gene matches. CDR3 in DNA: TGTGCCAGCAGTACAGGGGGGCGTTCACCCCTCCACTTT. It is translated as CASSTGGRSPLHF.

The chain combines TRBV5-1 with TRBJ2-7, with D unclear. Looked up from germline, CDR1 is SGHRS and CDR2 is YFSETQ. The CDR3 consists of 14 residues. Trimming took 0 bases from V and 0 from J, leaving 7 bases between them. The CDR3 sequence: CASSLGVDSYEQYF. CDR3 in DNA: TGCGCCAGCAGCTTGGGTGTAGACTCCTACGAGCAGTACTTC. Full variable domain (missing parts from reference TRBV5-1 and TRBJ2-7): KAGVTQTPRYLIKTRGQQVTLSCSPISGHRSVSWYQQTPGQGLQFLFEYFSETQRNKGNFPGRFSGRQFSNSRSEMNVSTLELGDSALYLCASSLGVDSYEQYFGPGTRLTVT.

Notes on this clone: Other DNA sequences within the sample encode an identical CDR3. The rearrangement uses TRBV5-1 and TRBJ2-5, with a possible D match to TRBD2 (6 bases). This CDR3 contains 13 residues. Germline-derived CDR1 and CDR2 are SGHRS and YFSETQ. V lost 0 bases to trimming and J lost 5 bases, with 8 bases between them. The CDR3 DNA follows: TGCGCCAGCAGCTTGGGGGGGGAGGAGACCCAGTACTTC. Residues: CASSLGGEETQYF.

V is TRBV5-6 and J is TRBJ2-1; possible D gene TRBD2, 5 bases. The CDR3 length is 13 residues. CDR1 is SGHDT and CDR2 is YYEEEE in the germline V gene. V lost 4 bases, J lost 5 bases, and 10 bases lay in between. Written as DNA, the CDR3 is TGTGCCAGCAGCATCCGGGAAGACAATGAGCAGTTCTTC. This encodes CASSIREDNEQFF. Together with reference TRBV5-6 and TRBJ2-1, the CDR3 gives the full variable domain: DAGVTQSPTHLIKTRGQQVTLRCSPKSGHDTVSWYQQALGQGPQFIFQYYEEEERQRGNFPDRFSGHQFPNYSSELNVNALLLGDSALYLCASSIREDNEQFFGPGTRLTVL.

The table lists this clone with a few counts. The rearrangement joins TRBV28 to TRBJ2-1, with a tentative D call TRBD1 (6 bases). The V end was cut by 3 bases, the J end by 5 bases, with 14 bases between. This CDR3 has 15 amino acids. CDR1 MDHEN and CDR2 SYDVKM come from the germline V gene. This chain's CDR3 is CASSFPGTPNNEQFF. The CDR3 coding sequence is TGTGCCAGCAGTTTCCCCGGGACACCCAACAATGAGCAGTTCTTC.

V usage is TRBV5-1 and J usage is TRBJ2-3; 7 bases match TRBD2. The trim removed 2 bases at V and 3 bases at J, leaving 6 bases unmatched. The length of the CDR3 is 15 residues. The germline V gene has CDR1 SGHRS and CDR2 YFSETQ. The CDR3 is CASSLGREMTDTQYF. CDR3 coding DNA: TGCGCCAGCAGCTTAGGGCGGGAGATGACAGATACGCAGTATTTT.

This chain joins TRBV10-2 and TRBJ2-7; 9 bases are shared with TRBD2. CDR3 length: 15 residues. In germline, CDR1 is WSHSY, CDR2 SAAADI. The V gene end was trimmed by 6 bases and the J gene end by 2 bases; junction bases not matched to a gene: 8. Here the CDR3 reads CASRVSGRPAYEQYF. DNA of the CDR3: TGCGCCAGCAGGGTGAGCGGGAGGCCCGCCTACGAGCAGTACTTC.

This clone was seen only a few times. CDR3 bases: TGTGCCAGCACAGGGGGCTATGGCTACACCTTC. This sequence encodes CASTGGYGYTF. The genes are TRBV27 and TRBJ1-2, with 7 positions matching TRBD1. Germline V lookup: CDR1 MNHEY, CDR2 SMNVEV (reference sequence). V lost 7 bases to trimming and J lost 4 bases; unmatched junction nucleotides: 0. The CDR3 spans 11 residues.